This T cell receptor beta chain was recorded in a study of blood T cell repertoires in COVID-19. Background on the study: Donors in the United States, Italy and Spain gave samples during acute or convalescent COVID-19. The cDNA or gDNA used as material had been derived from T cells, B-cell-depleted T cells, or PBMCs.

Original methodology: Researchers report that nucleated cell counts were estimated from reference gene primer amplification. Profiled with immunoSEQ multiplex PCR; TCRdb holds only in-frame clones, not every one. Clone size and the V and J calls come from that table; the DNA yielded D and trimming. The sample includes about 280,000 clones, about nine tenths of them seen just once. The sample was peripheral blood. This TCR came from a woman aged 45 to 65 who had recovered from COVID-19.

CDR3 bases: TGCAGCGTACTTTTGGGAGGGACCGTTGATTCCTACGAGCAGTACTTC. This codes for CSVLLGGTVDSYEQYF. The chain employs TRBV29-1 and TRBJ2-7; 7 bases agree with TRBD2. The germline gives CDR1 SQVTM, CDR2 ANQGSEA. The V and J ends lost 6 bases and 1 base, in that order; junction bases with no gene match: 15. CDR3 length equals 16 residues.